In its sample, the clone carrying this T cell receptor (beta chain) was seen a few times. Graves' hyperthyroidism was deemed stable absent ophthalmopathy progression within 18 months. Per the germline V gene, CDR1 is LNHDA and CDR2 is SQIVND (reference sequence). The CDR3 loop spans 15 amino acids. With V trimmed by 7 bases and J by 8 bases, 14 bases remained unmatched. These data originate in a study of T cells in Graves' hyperthyroidism and ophthalmopathy. Regions amplified from RNA transcripts were the TCR beta CDR3 regions. When the TCR CDR3 underwent first-round RT-PCR, the HTBI primer set was used. TCRdb recomputed calls from the multiplex PCR reads with MiXCR, one row per CDR3 protein. Of fewer than 700,000 distinct CDR3 sequences listed, roughly 15% are singletons.

The TCR comes from a woman in her 30s with Graves' hyperthyroidism. Sequencing input: blood. The rearrangement links TRBV19 to TRBJ2-1; the match to TRBD2 covers 7 bases. CDR3 sequence: CASTRGTNSADEQFF. In nucleotides, the CDR3 is TGTGCCAGTACCCGAGGGACTAACTCGGCGGATGAGCAGTTCTTC.